Listed below are T cell receptor beta chains from one sample, sequenced in a study of blood T cell repertoires in COVID-19. Generated by immunoSEQ multiplex PCR, the TCRdb table keeps only in-frame clones and is missing some. The sample includes some 50,000 clones, approximately 84% seen only once; the top ten take around 30%. The sequenced sample was peripheral blood. These receptors were taken from a human donor in a cohort sampled during active COVID-19. Both conserved end residues are part of each CDR3. A D gene is named only where the DNA matches it firmly. Size tells how often a clone was seen (once, few, many) or the class of an expanded clone, and some rows leave it out.

j_gene | v_gene | abundance | d_gene | CDR3aa | CDR3nt
TRBJ2-7 | TRBV19 | - | TRBD2 | CASSTGLASLSYEQYF | TGTGCCAGTAGTACGGGACTAGCCTCCTTATCCTACGAGCAGTACTTC
TRBJ2-3 | TRBV9 | - | TRBD2 | CASSVERGEGDTQYF | TGTGCCAGCAGCGTAGAGCGGGGGGAAGGTGATACGCAGTATTTT
TRBJ2-1 | TRBV5-1 | - | TRBD2 | CASTGLAGENEQFF | TGCGCCAGTACCGGACTAGCGGGGGAGAATGAGCAGTTCTTC
TRBJ2-1 | TRBV7-8 | - | - | CASSLAEGLSYNEQFF | TGTGCCAGCAGCCTCGCGGAGGGGCTCTCCTACAATGAGCAGTTCTTC
TRBJ2-1 | TRBV19 | - | - | CASTWASGSSYNEQFF | TGTGCCAGTACCTGGGCATCGGGGAGCTCCTACAATGAGCAGTTCTTC
TRBJ1-4 | TRBV5-1 | - | - | CASSLDRLATNEKLFF | TGCGCCAGCAGCTTGGATAGACTCGCAACTAATGAAAAACTGTTTTTT
TRBJ2-5 | TRBV12-3/TRBV12-4 | - | - | CASSQQGRETQYF | TGTGCCAGCAGTCAACAGGGTAGAGAGACCCAGTACTTC
TRBJ2-7 | TRBV10-3 | - | TRBD1 | CAISLTGVGEQYF | TGTGCCATCAGTCTGACAGGGGTCGGCGAGCAGTACTTC
TRBJ2-1 | TRBV29-1 | - | - | CSGGRGRAQRSYNEQFF | TGCAGCGGAGGCAGGGGAAGAGCCCAGCGCTCCTACAATGAGCAGTTCTTC
TRBJ2-1 | TRBV5-4 | - | TRBD1 | CASSPRDRGDNEQFF | TGTGCCAGCAGCCCCCGGGACAGGGGGGACAATGAGCAGTTCTTC
TRBJ2-3 | TRBV6-4 | once | TRBD1 | CASRTGQGSDTQYF | TGTGCCAGCAGGACGGGACAGGGATCAGATACGCAGTATTTT
TRBJ2-7 | TRBV6-6 | - | TRBD1 | CASSWDRDYEQYF | TGTGCCAGCAGTTGGGACAGGGATTACGAGCAGTACTTC
TRBJ2-1 | TRBV5-6 | - | TRBD2 | CASSFSPGGAVNEQFF | TGTGCCAGCAGCTTCTCCCCGGGGGGGGCGGTCAATGAGCAGTTCTTC
TRBJ2-6 | TRBV5-1 | - | TRBD1 | CASSSNRGLGANVLTF | TGCGCCAGCAGCTCGAACAGGGGGCTCGGGGCCAACGTCCTGACTTTC
TRBJ2-3 | TRBV6-5 | - | - | CASSYSGADTQYF | TGTGCCAGCAGTTACTCGGGGGCGGATACGCAGTATTTT
TRBJ2-7 | TRBV7-3 | - | TRBD1 | CASSVAGTGYEQYF | TGTGCCAGCAGCGTGGCCGGGACAGGGTACGAGCAGTACTTC
TRBJ2-2 | TRBV18 | - | TRBD2 | CASSPYFSGRNTGELFF | TGTGCCAGCTCACCATACTTTAGCGGGAGAAACACCGGGGAGCTGTTTTTT
TRBJ1-1 | TRBV5-1 | - | - | CASSLAGNSGTEAFF | TGCGCCAGCAGCTTGGCCGGGAATTCGGGGACTGAAGCTTTCTTT
TRBJ2-1 | TRBV6-4 | - | TRBD2 | CASSQTRTSIGEQFF | TGTGCCAGCAGCCAAACCCGGACTAGCATCGGGGAGCAGTTCTTC
TRBJ1-5 | TRBV4-1 | - | - | CASSQAWQSNQPQHF | TGCGCCAGCAGCCAAGCGTGGCAGAGCAATCAGCCCCAGCATTTT
TRBJ1-2 | TRBV6-5 | few | TRBD1 | CASSYRGQGADGYTF | TGTGCCAGCAGTTACCGCGGACAGGGGGCGGATGGCTACACCTTC
TRBJ2-3 | TRBV10-3 | - | TRBD1 | CAISAAGQGTDTQYF | TGTGCCATCAGTGCGGCGGGACAGGGAACAGATACGCAGTATTTT